The 21 T cell receptor beta chains presented below share a single source sample, sequenced in a study of early T cells in non-severe SARS-CoV-2 infection. TCRdb redid the calling of the 5' RACE reads with MiXCR, one entry per CDR3 protein. Here the sample spans 99,000 or so distinct CDR3 sequences, approximately 16% being singletons. The sample consisted of whole blood. The receptors here all came from an adult who was a healthcare worker with PCR-confirmed SARS-CoV-2 infection or an uninfected control (not recorded which).

This clonotype was seen ten or more times. The chain combines TRBV6-1 with TRBJ2-7, with D unresolved. Germline loops: CDR1 MNHNS, CDR2 SASEGT. The V end lost 3 bases, the J end lost 6 bases, and 9 bases lay between the germline ends. The length of the CDR3 is 12 residues. The CDR3 reads CASSESPSEQYF. DNA for the CDR3: TGTGCCAGCAGTGAGAGCCCCTCCGAGCAGTACTTC.

A single count supports this clonotype. This chain connects TRBV7-9 to TRBJ2-5; 7 nucleotides align to TRBD1. Trimming cost V 4 bases and J 5 bases; bases outside gene matches: 7. There are 14 residues in the CDR3. Germline CDR1 reads SEHNR; CDR2 reads FQNEAQ (reference sequence). CDR3 loop: CASSSQGVGETQYF. The CDR3 DNA follows: TGTGCCAGCAGCTCTCAGGGGGTAGGCGAGACCCAGTACTTC.

The V gene is TRBV7-9, the J gene TRBJ2-1, with D unresolved. The CDR3 is 14 amino acids. The germline V gene has CDR1 SEHNR and CDR2 FQNEAQ (reference sequence). V gave up 7 bases and J gave up 3 bases, with 13 bases separating them. The CDR3 DNA reads as TGTGCCAGCACCAAGGACGGGCACTACAATGAGCAGTTCTTC. It specifies CASTKDGHYNEQFF.

The chain combines TRBV11-2 with TRBJ1-4; TRBD1 is a possible D gene (5 bases). CDR1 is SGHAT, CDR2 FQNNGV, per germline. This CDR3 is built from 15 residues. Trimming cost V 6 bases and J 6 bases, with 17 bases left between them. CDR3: CASSQEPGRYEKLFF. DNA of the CDR3: TGTGCCAGCAGTCAGGAACCGGGGCGGTATGAAAAACTGTTTTTT.

V gene TRBV20-1 combines with J gene TRBJ1-1; D perhaps matches TRBD1 (6 bases). The length of the CDR3 is 14 residues. V was trimmed by 3 bases and J by 5 bases, leaving 16 bases between them. Germline V gene data show CDR1 as DFQATT and CDR2 as SNEGSKA (reference sequence). CDR3 loop: CSASSGAGATEAFF. DNA of the CDR3: TGCAGTGCTAGTTCAGGGGCAGGGGCGACTGAAGCTTTCTTT.

This clonotype was seen many times. The chain is built from TRBV29-1 and TRBJ1-1; no clear D gene. The CDR3 has 12 amino acids. Germline assignment: CDR1 SQVTM and CDR2 ANQGSEA. CDR3 DNA sequence: TGCTCCTCCGAGGATGGGCTCACTGAAGCTTTCTTT. It yields the protein CSSEDGLTEAFF. Drawing the rest from reference TRBV29-1 and TRBJ1-1, the complete variable domain is SAVISQKPSRDICQRGTSLTIQCQVDSQVTMMFWYRQQPGQSLTLIATANQGSEATYESGFVIDKFPISRPNLTFSTLTVSNMSPEDSSIYLCSSEDGLTEAFFGQGTRLTVV.

This clonotype has at least ten counts. The rearrangement links TRBV12-3 or TRBV12-4 to TRBJ2-7, with D possibly being TRBD1 (5 bases). V was shortened by 1 base and J by 6 bases, with 13 bases between the two germline ends. CDR3 length equals 14 residues. Written as DNA, the CDR3 is TGTGCCAGCAGTTTAGAGGTAGGGGCCGGCGAGCAGTACTTC. Translated: CASSLEVGAGEQYF.

The chain carries TRBV3-1 and TRBJ2-3; D is ambiguous. Germline V gives CDR1 LGHDT, CDR2 YNNKEL (reference sequence). The V end was cut by 4 bases, the J end by 1 base, with 9 bases between. The CDR3 is 14 amino acids. CDR3 bases: TGTGCCAGCAGCCCCCAAGTGGGCACAGATACGCAGTATTTT. It encodes CASSPQVGTDTQYF.

Only a few counts were recorded for this clonotype. V and J are TRBV7-9 and TRBJ2-7; TRBD1 matches 10 bases. Germline CDR1 SEHNR, CDR2 FQNEAQ (reference sequence). The junction had 6 bases not matched to a gene; V was cut back by 5 bases and J by 2 bases. The CDR3 totals 15 residues. In DNA, the CDR3 is TGTGCCAGCAGCACCGGACAGGGGGTCGCCTACGAGCAGTACTTC. This encodes CASSTGQGVAYEQYF.

This rearrangement joins TRBV30 to TRBJ2-1, with 11 nucleotides matching TRBD2. The germline V gene encodes CDR1 GTSNPN and CDR2 SVGIG (reference sequence). The CDR3 covers 16 residues. V lost 0 bases, J lost 4 bases, and 5 bases stayed unmatched. The CDR3 nucleotides read TGTGCCTGGAGTGTAAGGGCTAGCGGGAGGTACAATGAGCAGTTCTTC. It encodes CAWSVRASGRYNEQFF. Variable domain in full (rest from reference TRBV30 and TRBJ2-1): SQTIHQWPATLVQPVGSPLSLECTVEGTSNPNLYWYRQAAGRGLQLLFYSVGIGQISSEVPQNLSASRPQDRQFILSSKKLLLSDSGFYLCAWSVRASGRYNEQFFGPGTRLTVL.

This clonotype occurred a few times. This chain connects TRBV2 to TRBJ2-1, with D possibly matching TRBD2 (6 bases). The ends were cut back, 7 bases at V and 2 bases at J, with 12 bases in the middle. Germline V gene lookup returns CDR1 SNHLY and CDR2 FYNNEI. The CDR3 is 14 residues long. The CDR3 DNA reads as TGTGCCAGCAAGTCCGGGAGTGCCTACAATGAGCAGTTCTTC. Its translation: CASKSGSAYNEQFF.

This clonotype was seen more than once but under ten times. This chain joins TRBV6-1 and TRBJ2-7, with no clear D. Germline CDR1 and CDR2: MNHNS and SASEGT. Trimming left V 6 bases short and J 2 bases short, with 29 bases between. The CDR3 is 19 residues long. CDR3 bases: TGTGCCAGCAGCCACCTCGTGGTAAAGACGGACCCTCCAGCCTACGAGCAGTACTTC. Its protein is CASSHLVVKTDPPAYEQYF.

This clonotype was counted only a few times. The rearrangement joins TRBV28 to TRBJ2-1, with D unclear. This CDR3 is built from 14 residues. Germline V gene sequence: CDR1 MDHEN, CDR2 SYDVKM. Trimming shortened V by 6 bases and J by 0 bases, and 9 bases separated the two germline ends. CDR3 nucleotides: TGTGCCAGCAGGGACGCGAGCTCCTACAATGAGCAGTTCTTC. Amino acids: CASRDASSYNEQFF.

In this sample, this clonotype turned up a few times. The rearrangement links TRBV2 to TRBJ1-6, with 8 bases lining up with TRBD1. V was clipped by 0 bases and J by 7 bases; unmatched bases: 2. The CDR3 is made up of 15 amino acids. Germline assignment: CDR1 SNHLY and CDR2 FYNNEI. CDR3 DNA sequence: TGTGCCAGCAGTGAAGCCGGGACAGGAAATTCACCCCTCCACTTT. Its protein is CASSEAGTGNSPLHF.

The chain combines TRBV28 with TRBJ1-5, with a possible D match to TRBD1 (6 bases). The CDR3 length is 16 residues. Germline values: CDR1 MDHEN, CDR2 SYDVKM. V lost 3 bases, J lost 3 bases, and 15 bases lay in between. The CDR3 loop is CASSFRGASPNQPQHF. The CDR3 coding sequence is TGTGCCAGCAGTTTTAGGGGGGCGTCCCCCAATCAGCCCCAGCATTTT.

This clonotype was seen a few times. The chain has TRBV11-2 and TRBJ2-7; 8 bases map to TRBD1. J was trimmed by 2 bases and V by 3 bases; bases with no gene match: 6. The germline V gene has CDR1 SGHAT and CDR2 FQNNGV. The CDR3 is 15 residues long. CDR3 protein: CASSFSRGLTYEQYF. DNA of the CDR3: TGTGCCAGCAGCTTTTCCAGGGGGCTGACCTACGAGCAGTACTTC.

This clonotype has just a few counts. The V and J genes are TRBV20-1 and TRBJ2-5; D may be TRBD1 (5 bases). The CDR3 extends over 11 amino acids. Trimming took off 7 bases at V and 5 bases at J, with 11 bases between the two ends. Germline loops: CDR1 DFQATT, CDR2 SNEGSKA (reference sequence). The CDR3 DNA reads as TGCAGTGTATTGGACAAGGAGACCCAGTACTTC. Amino acid sequence: CSVLDKETQYF.

J is TRBJ2-1 and V is TRBV20-1; 12 bases align to TRBD2. Losses at the gene ends were 6 bases for V and 7 bases for J; bases not matched to a gene: 19. The CDR3 sequence is 18 residues long. The germline V gene has CDR1 DFQATT and CDR2 SNEGSKA (reference sequence). The CDR3 reads CSAPNPSSGRAAGNEQFF. CDR3 nucleotides: TGCAGTGCCCCAAACCCATCTAGCGGGAGGGCCGCGGGGAATGAGCAGTTCTTC.

The rearrangement joins TRBV6-5 to TRBJ2-2; 10 bases match TRBD2. The CDR3 has 16 amino acids. After removal of 5 bases from V and 5 bases from J, the junction contained 8 bases not matched to a gene. Germline V gives CDR1 MNHEY, CDR2 SVGAGI. In DNA form, the CDR3 reads TGTGCCAGCAGTAAGCTAGCGGGGGAAGGGACCGGGGAGCTGTTTTTT. It encodes CASSKLAGEGTGELFF.

V usage is TRBV7-9 and J usage is TRBJ2-5, with a possible D match to TRBD1 (5 bases). Looked up from germline, CDR1 is SEHNR and CDR2 is FQNEAQ (reference sequence). The CDR3 covers 13 residues. V gave up 5 bases and J gave up 1 base, with 8 bases separating them. The CDR3 reads CASSQGSQETQYF. In DNA form, the CDR3 reads TGTGCCAGCAGCCAGGGCAGCCAAGAGACCCAGTACTTC.

This clonotype was observed many times. This sequence joins TRBV3-1 and TRBJ2-2, with TRBD1 matching 12 bases. Unmatched junction bases numbered 15, after V lost 4 bases and J lost 6 bases. This CDR3 is 19 amino acids long. Germline-derived CDR1 and CDR2 are LGHDT and YNNKEL (reference sequence). The CDR3 coding sequence is TGTGCCAGCAGCCCCGTCCCGGGACAGGGGGCTAGTTTAGCCGGGGAGCTGTTTTTT. Translating it yields CASSPVPGQGASLAGELFF.